These 22 T cell receptor beta chains came from one sample sequenced in a study of neurological immune-mediated disorders. MiXCR, run by TCRdb on the 5' RACE reads, gives a single entry per CDR3 protein. The sample holds fewer than 85,000 distinct CDR3 sequences, approximately 5% seen once. The specimen was PBMCs. All receptors derive from a woman aged 70-85 years with multiple sclerosis.

This clonotype was observed at least ten times. The chain carries TRBV7-2 and TRBJ2-3; 9 bases are shared with TRBD1. The V gene's germline CDR1 is SGHTA and CDR2 FQGNSA. V gave up 1 base and J gave up 0 bases; unmatched junction bases: 14. CDR3 length: 20 residues. CDR3 DNA sequence: TGTGCCAGCAGCTTAGGGGGAGACAGGGGGACCATTACTAGCACAGATACGCAGTATTTT. Amino acids: CASSLGGDRGTITSTDTQYF.

This clonotype has at least ten counts. The chain links TRBV21-1 to TRBJ1-4. TRBV21-1 is annotated as a pseudogene. The CDR3 is made up of 15 amino acids. The CDR3 coding sequence is TGTGCCAGCACCCAAGGGAGGACGGAGGAAGAAAAACTGTTTTTT. Translation gives CASTQGRTEEEKLFF.

Many counts were recorded for this clonotype. The V call is TRBV12-3 or TRBV12-4, the J call TRBJ2-7; weak D call: TRBD2 (5 bases). The CDR3 is made up of 13 amino acids. V shed 3 bases and J shed 2 bases, with 8 bases lying between them. CDR3 DNA: TGTGCCAGCAGTTTGGCTAGCACCTACGAGCAGTACTTC. Encoded protein: CASSLASTYEQYF.

This clonotype was recorded at least ten times. The CDR3 spells CASSQRQGSSYEQYF. The CDR3 DNA is TGCGCCAGCAGCCAAAGACAGGGGAGCTCCTACGAGCAGTACTTC. The rearrangement uses TRBV5-1 and TRBJ2-7, with 8 bases identical to TRBD1. Germline CDR1 SGHRS, CDR2 YFSETQ. J lost 0 bases, V lost 4 bases, and 6 bases had no gene match. The CDR3 has 15 amino acids.

This clonotype was recorded many times. The CDR3 loop is CASSLDGSTGELFF. As DNA, the CDR3 is TGCGCCAGCAGCTTGGACGGGAGCACCGGGGAGCTGTTTTTT. This chain links TRBV5-1 with TRBJ2-2; D possibly corresponds to TRBD2 (6 bases). CDR1 and CDR2 from the germline V gene are SGHRS and YFSETQ. The CDR3 loop spans 14 amino acids. V lost 0 bases, J lost 4 bases, and 7 bases lay in between.

This clonotype was counted ten times or more. This chain uses TRBV4-2 with TRBJ2-1, with TRBD2 matching 8 bases. Germline-derived CDR1 and CDR2 are LGHNA and YNFKEQ. The V gene end was trimmed by 0 bases and the J gene end by 7 bases; junction bases not matched to a gene: 8. The CDR3 is 16 residues long. The CDR3 region is CASSQEPAGVLNEQFF. CDR3 sequence (DNA): TGTGCCAGCAGCCAAGAACCAGCGGGAGTTCTTAATGAGCAGTTCTTC.

This rearrangement joins TRBV7-9 to TRBJ2-1; TRBD2 aligns across 7 bases. V shed 5 bases and J 12 bases; nucleotides not matched to a gene: 25. Germline CDR1 SEHNR, CDR2 FQNEAQ (reference sequence). This CDR3 is 18 amino acids long. CDR3 nucleotide sequence: TGTGCCAGCAGCCCTCCCCACGGGCGCGGGAGTCCTTTCATTGGGCAGTTCTTC. This encodes CASSPPHGRGSPFIGQFF.

There are many counts of this clonotype. The CDR3 DNA sequence: TGCAGTGCTAGAGGAGGGACAGGGGCCTATGGCTACACCTTC. It translates to CSARGGTGAYGYTF. J is TRBJ1-2 and V is TRBV20-1; 10 bases agree with TRBD1. V shed 1 base and J 4 bases; nucleotides not matched to a gene: 3. Germline lookup yields CDR1 DFQATT and CDR2 SNEGSKA (reference sequence). The CDR3 consists of 14 residues.

This clonotype was found many times. V and J are TRBV7-2 and TRBJ2-2; TRBD2 matches at 12 bases. The CDR3 is 15 residues long. Germline V CDR1 and CDR2: SGHTA, FQGNSA. The V segment lost 6 bases and the J segment 8 bases; nucleotides outside the gene matches: 7. The CDR3 protein is CASRVTSGRVGELFF. In DNA form, the CDR3 reads TGTGCCAGCAGGGTGACTAGCGGGAGAGTTGGGGAGCTGTTTTTT.

The J gene is TRBJ2-7, the V gene TRBV7-9; D may be TRBD1 (6 bases). The germline gives CDR1 SEHNR, CDR2 FQNEAQ (reference sequence). The CDR3 covers 14 residues. The ends were cut back, 5 bases at V and 0 bases at J, with 11 bases in the middle. The CDR3 sequence is CASSIQGNSYEQYF. The CDR3 nucleotides read TGTGCCAGCAGCATACAGGGAAACTCCTACGAGCAGTACTTC. The full variable domain, its missing parts supplied by reference TRBV7-9 and TRBJ2-7, is DTGVSQNPRHKITKRGQNVTFRCDPISEHNRLYWYRQTLGQGPEFLTYFQNEAQLEKSRLLSDRFSAERPKGSFSTLEIQRTEQGDSAMYLCASSIQGNSYEQYFGPGTRLTVT.

Ten or more counts support this clonotype. The V call is TRBV4-1, the J call TRBJ2-7; 9 nucleotides align to TRBD1. Germline loops: CDR1 MGHRA, CDR2 YSYEKL. This CDR3 has 17 residues. After removal of 4 bases from V and 6 bases from J, the junction contained 16 bases not matched to a gene. The CDR3 sequence is CASSRDRAQSLLPEQYF. The CDR3, as DNA: TGCGCCAGCAGCCGGGACAGGGCCCAAAGCCTTCTACCCGAGCAGTACTTC.

This clonotype was detected ten times or more. The CDR3 sequence is CASSLLPSASTDTQYF. Here the CDR3 DNA reads TGTGCCAGCAGCTTATTGCCTAGCGCTAGCACAGATACGCAGTATTTT. The chain uses TRBV7-2 and TRBJ2-3, with D possibly TRBD2 on 6 matching bases. This CDR3 region has 16 residues. The ends were cut back, 2 bases at V and 0 bases at J, with 12 bases in the middle. Germline-derived CDR1 and CDR2 are SGHTA and FQGNSA.

Ten or more counts support this clonotype. This chain connects TRBV12-3 or TRBV12-4 to TRBJ1-6; TRBD1 agrees at 7 bases. The length of the CDR3 is 14 residues. Trimming took 6 bases from V and 6 from J; bases not matched to a gene: 5. Here the CDR3 reads CASSAGQINSPLHF. In DNA form, the CDR3 reads TGTGCCAGCAGCGCGGGACAGATTAATTCACCCCTCCACTTT.

This clonotype was seen repeatedly, ten times or more. The genes are TRBV15 and TRBJ2-1, with TRBD2 identical over 7 bases. This CDR3 is 16 amino acids long. Trimming cost V 6 bases and J 3 bases; bases outside gene matches: 11. Germline assignment: CDR1 LNHNV and CDR2 YYDKDF (reference sequence). The CDR3 loop reads CATRDGRNLVYNEQFF. The CDR3 nucleotides read TGTGCCACCAGGGACGGGAGGAACTTGGTCTACAATGAGCAGTTCTTC.

The rearrangement links TRBV20-1 to TRBJ1-3; TRBD1 matches 7 bases. The CDR3 extends over 13 amino acids. With V trimmed by 3 bases and J by 2 bases, 1 base remained unmatched. From germline, CDR1 is DFQATT and CDR2 SNEGSKA (reference sequence). DNA of the CDR3: TGCAGTGCTAGCGACAGGGCTGGAAACACCATATATTTT. This codes for CSASDRAGNTIYF.

This clonotype has at least ten counts. J is TRBJ2-6 and V is TRBV7-9, with TRBD2 as a possible D gene (5 bases). This CDR3 spans 16 amino acids. Between the trimmed V and J ends, which lost 1 base and 0 bases, there was a span of 7 bases. CDR1 is SEHNR and CDR2 is FQNEAQ in the germline V gene (reference sequence). The CDR3 spells CASSLVGSSGANVLTF. Written as DNA, the CDR3 is TGTGCCAGCAGCTTAGTGGGGAGCTCTGGGGCCAACGTCCTGACTTTC.

At least ten counts were recorded for this clonotype. This CDR3 reads CASTQEGLLAKNIQYF. The DNA for the CDR3 is TGTGCCAGCACTCAGGAGGGTCTTTTAGCCAAAAACATTCAGTACTTC. This chain uses TRBV27 with TRBJ2-4, with D perhaps TRBD2 (6 bases). The V and J ends lost 7 bases and 0 bases respectively, with 16 bases between them. Germline lookup yields CDR1 MNHEY and CDR2 SMNVEV (reference sequence). This CDR3 is 16 amino acids long.

As concerns this clonotype: A much larger clone differs by one base, so this may be a read error. This CDR3 is missing its conserved last phenylalanine or tryptophan, likely due to a read error. The chain employs TRBV10-3 and TRBJ2-7; 12 bases line up with TRBD2. This CDR3 is 14 amino acids long. The J segment lost 4 bases and the V segment lost 6 bases, leaving 4 bases of the junction unmatched. Germline CDR1 is ENHRY and CDR2 is SYGVKD. This CDR3 is CAIRWTSGTYEQYI. DNA of the CDR3: TGTGCCATCAGGTGGACTAGCGGGACTTACGAGCAGTACATC.

This clonotype was counted ten times or more. The chain has TRBV29-1 and TRBJ2-1; D unresolved. Germline CDR1 and CDR2: SQVTM and ANQGSEA. Between the trimmed V and J ends, which lost 3 bases and 8 bases, there was a span of 17 bases. This CDR3 spans 14 amino acids. The CDR3 region is CSVDRSDAIYEQFF. The CDR3 DNA reads TGCAGCGTTGATAGAAGCGACGCGATTTATGAGCAGTTCTTC.

This clonotype was seen at least ten times. The chain uses TRBV5-1 and TRBJ2-5, with 7 bases fitting TRBD2. V lost 1 base to trimming and J lost 2 bases; unmatched junction nucleotides: 2. Germline CDR1 is SGHRS and CDR2 is YFSETQ. The CDR3 has 14 amino acids. CDR3 amino acids: CASSLLGGQETQYF. The CDR3, as DNA: TGCGCCAGCAGCTTGCTGGGAGGGCAAGAGACCCAGTACTTC.

This clonotype was detected ten times or more. J is TRBJ2-1 and V is TRBV12-3 or TRBV12-4, with TRBD2 matching over 7 bases. The V segment lost 7 bases and the J segment 8 bases; nucleotides outside the gene matches: 14. The CDR3 covers 15 residues. For the CDR3, the DNA is TGTGCCAGCACCGGAGGACTAGTCGGTTTCGATGAGCAGTTCTTC. It codes for CASTGGLVGFDEQFF.

This clonotype has ten or more counts. The chain carries TRBV7-2 and TRBJ2-1; 9 bases agree with TRBD1. This CDR3 has 17 residues. The trim removed 4 bases at V and 9 bases at J, leaving 16 bases unmatched. The germline CDR1 and CDR2 sequences are SGHTA and FQGNSA. CDR3 residues: CASSSTGAQQGAGEQFF. CDR3 DNA sequence: TGTGCCAGCAGCTCCACCGGCGCGCAACAGGGGGCCGGTGAGCAGTTCTTC. Together with reference TRBV7-2 and TRBJ2-1, the CDR3 gives the full variable domain: GAGVSQSPSNKVTEKGKDVELRCDPISGHTALYWYRQSLGQGLEFLIYFQGNSAPDKSGLPSDRFSAERTGGSVSTLTIQRTQQEDSAVYLCASSSTGAQQGAGEQFFGPGTRLTVL.